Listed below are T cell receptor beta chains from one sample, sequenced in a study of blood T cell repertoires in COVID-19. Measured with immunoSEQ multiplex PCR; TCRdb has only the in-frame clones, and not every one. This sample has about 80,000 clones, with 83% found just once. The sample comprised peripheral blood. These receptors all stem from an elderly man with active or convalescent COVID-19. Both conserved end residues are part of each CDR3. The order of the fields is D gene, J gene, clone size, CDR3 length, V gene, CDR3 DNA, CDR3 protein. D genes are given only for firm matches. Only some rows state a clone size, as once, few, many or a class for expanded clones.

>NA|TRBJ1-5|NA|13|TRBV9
TGTGCCAGCAGCGCGGGGGTTAGTCAGCCCCAGCATTTT
CASSAGVSQPQHF
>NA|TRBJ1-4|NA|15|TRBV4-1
TGCGCCAGCGGACTTTTGGGGGGGGTTGGGGGAAAACTGTTTTTT
CASGLLGGVGGKLFF
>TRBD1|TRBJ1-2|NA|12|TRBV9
TGTGCCAGCAGGACAGGGGTCTATGGCTACACCTTC
CASRTGVYGYTF
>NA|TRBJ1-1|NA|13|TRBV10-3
TGTGCCATCAGATTTGGGGCGAACACTGAAGCTTTCTTT
CAIRFGANTEAFF
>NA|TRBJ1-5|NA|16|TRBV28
TGTGCCAGCAGTTTAGGGGGCCGTACAAGCAATCAGCCCCAGCATTTT
CASSLGGRTSNQPQHF
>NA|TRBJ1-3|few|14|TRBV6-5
TGTGCCAGCAGGCAAGGGGTAACTGGAAACACCATATATTTT
CASRQGVTGNTIYF
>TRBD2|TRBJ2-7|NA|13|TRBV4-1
TGCGCCAGCAGCCAAAGGGAGGGCTACGAGCAGTACTTC
CASSQREGYEQYF
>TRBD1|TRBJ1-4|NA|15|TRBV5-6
TGTGCCAGCAGTCGGTTGGGACAGGGGTTTGAAAAACTGTTTTTT
CASSRLGQGFEKLFF
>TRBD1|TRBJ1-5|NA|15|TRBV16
TGTGCCAGCAGTGACGGGACAGGGGTTTATCAGCCCCAGCATTTT
CASSDGTGVYQPQHF
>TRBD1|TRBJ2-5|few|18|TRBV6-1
TGTGCCAGCAGTGAATACGGGATCCGGACAGGGTATCGAGAGACCCAGTACTTC
CASSEYGIRTGYRETQYF
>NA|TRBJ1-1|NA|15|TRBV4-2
TGTACCAGCAGCCAAATCGGACACCTGAACACTGAAGCTTTCTTT
CTSSQIGHLNTEAFF
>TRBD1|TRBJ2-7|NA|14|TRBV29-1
TGCAGCGTGGGGGACAGGGGGAACTCCTACGGGCAGTACTTC
CSVGDRGNSYGQYF
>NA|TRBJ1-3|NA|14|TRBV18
TGTGCCAGCTCACCAGGGGGCCTGACAAACACCATATATTTT
CASSPGGLTNTIYF
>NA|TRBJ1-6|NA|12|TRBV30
TGTGCCTGGAGTGTGGAGGATTCACCCCTCCACTTT
CAWSVEDSPLHF
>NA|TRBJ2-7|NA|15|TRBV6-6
TGTGCCAGCAGTTACCGGCAGGATGGCTCCTACGAGCAGTACTTC
CASSYRQDGSYEQYF
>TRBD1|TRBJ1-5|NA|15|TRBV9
TGTGCCAGCAGCGCCGGACAGGGCCGGAGTCAGCCCCAGCATTTT
CASSAGQGRSQPQHF
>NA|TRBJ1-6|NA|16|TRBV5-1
TGCGCCAGCAGCTTGCAGGGAATGGTAGGGAATTCACCCCTCCACTTT
CASSLQGMVGNSPLHF
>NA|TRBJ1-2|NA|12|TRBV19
TGTGCCAGTACCACGTTGGGGCAGGGCTACACCTTC
CASTTLGQGYTF
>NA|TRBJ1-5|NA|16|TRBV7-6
TGTGCCAGCAGCTTAGCGGCAGGGGAGAGCAATCAGCCCCAGCATTTT
CASSLAAGESNQPQHF
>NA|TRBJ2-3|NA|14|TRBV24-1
TGTGCCACCAGTGGCAGGCAATACACAGATACGCAGTATTTT
CATSGRQYTDTQYF
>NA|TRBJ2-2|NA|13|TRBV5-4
TGTGCCACGTACCGACAGTTCACCGGGGAGCTGTTTTTT
CATYRQFTGELFF
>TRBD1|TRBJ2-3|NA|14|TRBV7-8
TGTGCCAGCAGCACCGGGGACAGTTCAGATACGCAGTATTTT
CASSTGDSSDTQYF
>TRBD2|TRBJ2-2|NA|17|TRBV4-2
TGTGCCAGCAGCCAAGCGGCCCTAGCGGGGTCTGGTGGGGAGCTGTTTTTT
CASSQAALAGSGGELFF
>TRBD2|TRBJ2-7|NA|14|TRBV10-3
TGTGCCATCAGAGGGACTACCCTCTCCTACGAGCAGTACTTC
CAIRGTTLSYEQYF
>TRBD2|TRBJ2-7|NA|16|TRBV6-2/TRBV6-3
TGTGCCAGCAGTTCCCGGACTAGCGGAGCACTATACGAGCAGTACTTC
CASSSRTSGALYEQYF
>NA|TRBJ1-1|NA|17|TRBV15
TGTGCCACCAGCAGAGATCTTTTCGAGGCATTCCGCACTGAAGCTTTCTTT
CATSRDLFEAFRTEAFF
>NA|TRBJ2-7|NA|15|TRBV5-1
TGCGCCAGCAGCTTGGCCGGGGTTCTGCCCTACGAGCAGTACTTC
CASSLAGVLPYEQYF
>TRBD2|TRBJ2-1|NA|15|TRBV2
TGTGCCAGCAGCGGGACTAGCGGGAGTGGTAATGAGCAGTTCTTC
CASSGTSGSGNEQFF
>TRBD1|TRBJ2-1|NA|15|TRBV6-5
TGTGCCAGCTCACTAGGGACAGACTATTACAATGAGCAGTTCTTC
CASSLGTDYYNEQFF
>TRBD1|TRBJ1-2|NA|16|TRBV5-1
TGCGCCAGCAGCTTGGAAAAAAACAGGGGATCGCGAGGCTACACCTTC
CASSLEKNRGSRGYTF
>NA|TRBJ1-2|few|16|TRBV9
TGTGCCAGCAGCGTAGCCCCCCATGGGGGGGCCTATGGCTACACCTTC
CASSVAPHGGAYGYTF
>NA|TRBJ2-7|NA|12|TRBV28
TGTGCCAGCAACTCGGGGTCCGGGGAGCAGTACTTC
CASNSGSGEQYF
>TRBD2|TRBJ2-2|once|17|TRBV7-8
TGTGCCAGCAGCATCCGGACTAGCGGGAGGGTCACCGGGGAGCTGTTTTTT
CASSIRTSGRVTGELFF
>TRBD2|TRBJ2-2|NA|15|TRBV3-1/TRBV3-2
TGTGCCAGCAGCCTAGCGGGAGAGCCCACCGGGGAGCTGTTTTTT
CASSLAGEPTGELFF
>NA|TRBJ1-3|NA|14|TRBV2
TGTGCCAGCAGCCCGGGACTGAGAGGAAACACCATATATTTT
CASSPGLRGNTIYF
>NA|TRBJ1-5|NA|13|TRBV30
TGTGCCTGGAGTGGCCAGGGGAATCAGCCCCAGCATTTT
CAWSGQGNQPQHF
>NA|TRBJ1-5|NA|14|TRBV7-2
TGTGCCAGCAGCTTAGGGCGGAAGAATCAGCCCCAGCATTTT
CASSLGRKNQPQHF